These 2 T cell receptor beta chains originate from one sample sequenced in a study of T cell clonotyping in hematopoietic cell transplantation. The assay was immunoSEQ multiplex PCR, and TCRdb's table has in-frame clones only and misses some. Here the sample spans some 7,800 clones, approximately 90% being singletons. Described time point: recipient sample about 28 days before transplant, after cytoreduction. Specimen: peripheral blood mononuclear cells, collected before stem cell transplant. The origin of the receptors is a man in his sixties with acute myeloid leukemia. Some clones in this sample may be carry-over from other donors' samples.

This clone appeared a few times. This chain's CDR3 is CASSLGDQGGNQPQHF. For the CDR3, the DNA is TGTGCCAGCAGCTTGGGGGATCAGGGGGGCAATCAGCCCCAGCATTTT. The V and J genes are TRBV5-8 and TRBJ1-5; 7 bases are shared with TRBD1. V trimming: 0 bases; J trimming: 2 bases; junction bases outside the gene matches: 5. This CDR3 region has 16 residues. CDR1 is SGHTS and CDR2 is YDEGEE in the germline V gene.

The rearrangement joins TRBV11-2 to TRBJ2-7; tentatively, D is TRBD1 or TRBD2 (5 bases each). V lost 1 base and J lost 3, with 19 bases in between. The CDR3 contains 17 residues. Germline V gene data show CDR1 as SGHAT and CDR2 as FQNNGV. CDR3 nucleotide sequence: TGTGCCAGCAGCTTAGTCTCGTCCGGGGACGGCTTCTACGAGCAGTACTTC. Amino acid sequence: CASSLVSSGDGFYEQYF.